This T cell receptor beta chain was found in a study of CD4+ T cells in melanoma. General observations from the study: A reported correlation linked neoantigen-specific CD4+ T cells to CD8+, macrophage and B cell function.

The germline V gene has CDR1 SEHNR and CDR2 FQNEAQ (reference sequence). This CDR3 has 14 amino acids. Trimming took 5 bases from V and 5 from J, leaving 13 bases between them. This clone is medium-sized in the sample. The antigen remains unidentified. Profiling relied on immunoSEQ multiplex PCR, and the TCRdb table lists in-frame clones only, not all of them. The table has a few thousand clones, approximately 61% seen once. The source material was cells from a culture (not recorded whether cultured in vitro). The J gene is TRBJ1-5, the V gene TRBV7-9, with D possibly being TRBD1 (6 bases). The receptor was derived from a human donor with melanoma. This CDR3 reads CASSDRPGDQPQHF. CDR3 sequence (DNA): TGTGCCAGCAGCGATAGACCAGGGGATCAGCCCCAGCATTTT.